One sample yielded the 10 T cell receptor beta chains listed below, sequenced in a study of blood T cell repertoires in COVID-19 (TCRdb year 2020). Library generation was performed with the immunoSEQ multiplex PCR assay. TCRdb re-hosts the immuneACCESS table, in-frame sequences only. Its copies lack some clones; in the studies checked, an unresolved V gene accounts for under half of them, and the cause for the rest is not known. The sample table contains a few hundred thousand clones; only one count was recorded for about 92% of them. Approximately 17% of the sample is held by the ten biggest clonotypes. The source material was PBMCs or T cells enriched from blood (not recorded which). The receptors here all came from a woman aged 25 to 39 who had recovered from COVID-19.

The CDR3 loop is CASSGLTGNTEAFF. CDR3 bases: TGCGCCAGCAGCGGCCTGACAGGAAACACTGAAGCTTTCTTT. The rearrangement joins TRBV4-1 to TRBJ1-1; TRBD1 is a possible D gene (6 bases). Germline CDR1 is MGHRA and CDR2 is YSYEKL. V was cut by 5 bases and J by 2 bases, with 12 bases left in between. The CDR3 loop spans 14 amino acids.

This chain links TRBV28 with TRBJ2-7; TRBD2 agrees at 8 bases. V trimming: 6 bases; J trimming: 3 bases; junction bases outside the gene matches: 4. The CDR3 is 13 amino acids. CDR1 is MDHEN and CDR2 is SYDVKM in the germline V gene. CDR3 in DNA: TGTGCCAGCAGCCCCGGGACTAGCTACGAGCAGTACTTC. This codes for CASSPGTSYEQYF.

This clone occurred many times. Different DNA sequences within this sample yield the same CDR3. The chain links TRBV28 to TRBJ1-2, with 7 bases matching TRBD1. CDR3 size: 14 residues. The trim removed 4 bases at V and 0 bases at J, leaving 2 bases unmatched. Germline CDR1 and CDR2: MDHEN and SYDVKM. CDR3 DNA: TGTGCCAGCAGTTCCGGACAGGCTAACTATGGCTACACCTTC. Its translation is CASSSGQANYGYTF.

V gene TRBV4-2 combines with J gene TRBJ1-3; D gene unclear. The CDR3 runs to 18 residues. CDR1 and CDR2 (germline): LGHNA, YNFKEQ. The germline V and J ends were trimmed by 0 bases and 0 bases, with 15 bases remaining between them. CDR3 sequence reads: CASSQDEGRTYSGNTIYF. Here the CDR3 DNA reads TGTGCCAGCAGCCAAGATGAGGGCAGAACGTACTCTGGAAACACCATATATTTT.

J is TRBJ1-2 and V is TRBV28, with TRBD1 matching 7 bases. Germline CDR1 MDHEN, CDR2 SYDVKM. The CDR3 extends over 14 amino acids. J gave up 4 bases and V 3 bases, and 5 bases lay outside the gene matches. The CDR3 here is CASSFSGTVYGYTF. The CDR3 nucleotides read TGTGCCAGCAGTTTTTCTGGGACAGTCTATGGCTACACCTTC.

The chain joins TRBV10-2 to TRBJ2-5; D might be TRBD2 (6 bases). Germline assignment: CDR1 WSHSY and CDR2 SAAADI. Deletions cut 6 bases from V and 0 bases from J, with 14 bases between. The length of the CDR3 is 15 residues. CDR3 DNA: TGCGCCAGCAGGGAGGGTAGCGGTTACCAAGAGACCCAGTACTTC. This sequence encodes CASREGSGYQETQYF.

This chain's CDR3 is CASSLLTREPHF. The DNA for the CDR3 is TGTGCCAGCAGTTTGCTAACCCGGGAACCGCATTTT. The chain recombines TRBV28 with TRBJ1-5, with D unclear. V was clipped by 3 bases and J by 15 bases, with 15 bases between them. Germline lookup yields CDR1 MDHEN and CDR2 SYDVKM. This CDR3 region has 12 residues.

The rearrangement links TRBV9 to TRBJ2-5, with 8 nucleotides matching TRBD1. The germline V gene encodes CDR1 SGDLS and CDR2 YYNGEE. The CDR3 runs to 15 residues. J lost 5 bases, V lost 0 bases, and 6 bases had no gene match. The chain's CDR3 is CASSVATGALETQYF. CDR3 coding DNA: TGTGCCAGCAGCGTAGCGACAGGGGCCTTGGAGACCCAGTACTTC.

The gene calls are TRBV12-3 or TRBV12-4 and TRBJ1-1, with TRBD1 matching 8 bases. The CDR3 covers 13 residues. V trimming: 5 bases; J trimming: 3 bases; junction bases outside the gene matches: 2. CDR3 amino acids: CASSPTGDTEAFF. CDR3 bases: TGTGCCAGCAGTCCGACAGGGGACACTGAAGCTTTCTTT.

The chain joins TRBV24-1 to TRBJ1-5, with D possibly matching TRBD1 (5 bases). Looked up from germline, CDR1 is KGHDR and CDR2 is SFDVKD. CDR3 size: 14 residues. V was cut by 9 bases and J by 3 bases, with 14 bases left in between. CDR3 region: CATAQRGFNQPQHF. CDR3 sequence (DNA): TGTGCCACCGCGCAAAGGGGATTCAATCAGCCCCAGCATTTT.